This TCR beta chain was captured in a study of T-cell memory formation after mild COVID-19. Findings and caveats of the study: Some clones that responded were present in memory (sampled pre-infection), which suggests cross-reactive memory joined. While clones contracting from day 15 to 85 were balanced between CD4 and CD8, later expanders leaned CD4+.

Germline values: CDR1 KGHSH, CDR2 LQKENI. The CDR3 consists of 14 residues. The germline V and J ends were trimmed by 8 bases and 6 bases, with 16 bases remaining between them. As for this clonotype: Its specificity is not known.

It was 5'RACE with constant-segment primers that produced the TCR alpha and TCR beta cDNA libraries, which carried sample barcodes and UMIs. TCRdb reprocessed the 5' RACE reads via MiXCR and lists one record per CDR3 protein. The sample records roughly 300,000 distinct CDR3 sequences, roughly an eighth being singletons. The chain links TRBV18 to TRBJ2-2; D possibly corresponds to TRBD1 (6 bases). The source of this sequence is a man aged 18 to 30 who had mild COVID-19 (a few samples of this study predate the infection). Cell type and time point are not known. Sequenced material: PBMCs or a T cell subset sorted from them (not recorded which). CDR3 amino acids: CASITGNRAGELFF. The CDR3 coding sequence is TGTGCCAGCATCACCGGGAACAGGGCCGGGGAGCTGTTTTTT.